The rows below give T cell receptor beta chains drawn from one sample of a study of blood T cells in healthy people across ages. MiXCR, run by TCRdb on the 5' RACE reads, gives a single entry per CDR3 protein. Here the sample spans some 860,000 distinct CDR3 sequences, approximately 60% being singletons. Sequences were obtained from blood. These TCRs come from a man aged 35 to 55 in good health. Both conserved end residues are part of each CDR3. The order of the fields is V gene, clone size, J gene, D gene, CDR3 DNA, CDR3 protein. D genes are given only for firm matches. Rows may omit the clone size; those that give it use once, few, many or a size class.

V gene: TRBV6-5; clone size: -; J gene: TRBJ2-5; D gene: TRBD2; CDR3 DNA: TGTGCCAGCAGTCTAGCGGGGGGGCCGGTAATAGAGACCCAGTACTTC; CDR3 protein: CASSLAGGPVIETQYF
V gene: TRBV9; clone size: -; J gene: TRBJ1-1; D gene: TRBD1; CDR3 DNA: TGTGCCAGCAGCGGACAGGGGGCGCGGCGCACTGAAGCTTTCTTT; CDR3 protein: CASSGQGARRTEAFF
V gene: TRBV7-2; clone size: -; J gene: TRBJ1-4; D gene: -; CDR3 DNA: TGTGCCAGCGGGATCCTGGGTGGGGTGGGCGAAAAACTGTTTTTT; CDR3 protein: CASGILGGVGEKLFF
V gene: TRBV5-1; clone size: -; J gene: TRBJ2-1; D gene: -; CDR3 DNA: TGCGCCAGCAGCTTGACTGAGGCGGGACCAGGCACCAATGAGCAGTTCTTC; CDR3 protein: CASSLTEAGPGTNEQFF
V gene: TRBV27; clone size: few; J gene: TRBJ2-3; D gene: -; CDR3 DNA: TGTGCCAGCACCGAGGGTGGAAGCACAGATACGCAGTATTTT; CDR3 protein: CASTEGGSTDTQYF
V gene: TRBV7-2; clone size: -; J gene: TRBJ2-1; D gene: -; CDR3 DNA: TGTGCCAGCAGCTCGAGGGGACGAGCCCCAGGAAATGAGCAGTTCTTC; CDR3 protein: CASSSRGRAPGNEQFF
V gene: TRBV28; clone size: few; J gene: TRBJ2-1; D gene: -; CDR3 DNA: TGTGCCAGCACCCCAAACAAGGCAGGCCGTACCCGGAATGAGCAGTTCTTC; CDR3 protein: CASTPNKAGRTRNEQFF
V gene: TRBV5-6; clone size: -; J gene: TRBJ2-1; D gene: -; CDR3 DNA: TGTGCCAGCAGCCGAGGGCCGGGGGCCTATGAGCAGTTCTTC; CDR3 protein: CASSRGPGAYEQFF
V gene: TRBV7-2; clone size: few; J gene: TRBJ2-6; D gene: -; CDR3 DNA: TGTGCCAGCAGCTTAGTAATGCTAGGGGCCAACGTCCTGACTTTC; CDR3 protein: CASSLVMLGANVLTF
V gene: TRBV28; clone size: -; J gene: TRBJ2-1; D gene: -; CDR3 DNA: TGTGCCAGCAGTTTTCGGACAGTAAACAATGAGCAGTTCTTC; CDR3 protein: CASSFRTVNNEQFF
V gene: TRBV15; clone size: -; J gene: TRBJ1-2; D gene: -; CDR3 DNA: TGTGCCACCAGCAGAGAAGGGTTTTATGGCTACACCTTC; CDR3 protein: CATSREGFYGYTF
V gene: TRBV7-6; clone size: few; J gene: TRBJ2-7; D gene: -; CDR3 DNA: TGTGCCAGCAGCGCTGCTGGGTTGGGCTGGGACGAGCAGTACTTC; CDR3 protein: CASSAAGLGWDEQYF
V gene: TRBV29-1; clone size: few; J gene: TRBJ2-1; D gene: -; CDR3 DNA: TGCAGCGTTGATAGGGGTGGTAGCTCCTACAATGAGCAGTTCTTC; CDR3 protein: CSVDRGGSSYNEQFF
V gene: TRBV7-2; clone size: once; J gene: TRBJ2-7; D gene: -; CDR3 DNA: TGTGTCAGCAGCTTGAGGCATTCCTCCTACGAGCAGTACTTC; CDR3 protein: CVSSLRHSSYEQYF
V gene: TRBV7-3; clone size: -; J gene: TRBJ1-1; D gene: -; CDR3 DNA: TGTGCCAGCAGGTATAAAGGAGGTCGAATCAACACTGAAGCTTTCTTT; CDR3 protein: CASRYKGGRINTEAFF
V gene: TRBV20-1; clone size: -; J gene: TRBJ2-1; D gene: -; CDR3 DNA: TGCAGTGCACAGGGCCTGGGGAATGAGCAGTTCTTC; CDR3 protein: CSAQGLGNEQFF
V gene: TRBV7-9; clone size: few; J gene: TRBJ1-1; D gene: -; CDR3 DNA: TGTGCCAGCAGTTCAACGCCGGGGCCGAACACTGAAGCTTTCTTT; CDR3 protein: CASSSTPGPNTEAFF
V gene: TRBV29-1; clone size: few; J gene: TRBJ1-1; D gene: -; CDR3 DNA: TGCAGCGTTGTCCGGAACACTGAAGCTTTCTTT; CDR3 protein: CSVVRNTEAFF
V gene: TRBV28; clone size: -; J gene: TRBJ1-2; D gene: -; CDR3 DNA: TGTGCCAGCAGTTCGTTCCAGGGAGATTTTTCGACATATGGCTACACCTTC; CDR3 protein: CASSSFQGDFSTYGYTF
V gene: TRBV7-2; clone size: -; J gene: TRBJ1-3; D gene: -; CDR3 DNA: TGTGCCAGCAGCTTCAGCGTTGACCCTGGAAACACCATATATTTT; CDR3 protein: CASSFSVDPGNTIYF
V gene: TRBV4-3; clone size: few; J gene: TRBJ2-3; D gene: TRBD2; CDR3 DNA: TGCGCCAGCAGCCAAGGGGCGGGAGTAAGGAGAGATACGCAGTATTTT; CDR3 protein: CASSQGAGVRRDTQYF
V gene: TRBV4-3; clone size: few; J gene: TRBJ2-5; D gene: TRBD2; CDR3 DNA: TGCGCCAGCAGCCCGGGACTAGCGGGAGCTGAGACCCAGTACTTC; CDR3 protein: CASSPGLAGAETQYF
V gene: TRBV6-6; clone size: -; J gene: TRBJ2-7; D gene: -; CDR3 DNA: TGTGCCAGCAGCCCCCGTAAGGGCGAGCAGTACTTC; CDR3 protein: CASSPRKGEQYF
V gene: TRBV29-1; clone size: -; J gene: TRBJ2-7; D gene: TRBD2; CDR3 DNA: TGCAGCGTACAAGCGGGAGGCTCCTACGAGCAGTACTTC; CDR3 protein: CSVQAGGSYEQYF
V gene: TRBV15; clone size: -; J gene: TRBJ2-1; D gene: -; CDR3 DNA: TGTGCCACCAGCAGAGATCTGAGCCGGCGGGAACAGTTCTTC; CDR3 protein: CATSRDLSRREQFF
V gene: TRBV2; clone size: -; J gene: TRBJ1-5; D gene: TRBD1; CDR3 DNA: TGTGCCAGCAAGACCGGGACAGGTAAAATACCACAGCATTTT; CDR3 protein: CASKTGTGKIPQHF
V gene: TRBV15; clone size: -; J gene: TRBJ1-4; D gene: -; CDR3 DNA: TGTGCCACCAGCAGAGATTTACAGCTGAATGAAAAACTGTTTTTT; CDR3 protein: CATSRDLQLNEKLFF
V gene: TRBV4-3; clone size: few; J gene: TRBJ2-5; D gene: -; CDR3 DNA: TGCGCCAGCAGCCAAGAAGCTAGCCGGATCCAAGAGACCCAGTACTTC; CDR3 protein: CASSQEASRIQETQYF
V gene: TRBV27; clone size: -; J gene: TRBJ1-2; D gene: TRBD1; CDR3 DNA: TGTGCCAGCAGTTCCTCGACAGGGGGAAGGGGCTACACCTTC; CDR3 protein: CASSSSTGGRGYTF
V gene: TRBV4-3; clone size: few; J gene: TRBJ1-4; D gene: -; CDR3 DNA: TGCGCCAGCAGCCAAACTGGTCAGACTAATGAAAAACTGTTTTTT; CDR3 protein: CASSQTGQTNEKLFF
V gene: TRBV6-1; clone size: -; J gene: TRBJ2-1; D gene: TRBD2; CDR3 DNA: TGTGCCAGCATCCAACTAGCGGGAGTATTCGATGAGCAGTTCTTC; CDR3 protein: CASIQLAGVFDEQFF
V gene: TRBV11-2; clone size: many; J gene: TRBJ2-7; D gene: TRBD1; CDR3 DNA: TGTGCCAGCAGCTTTCTTGGACAGGGGGCGGGTCAGTACTTC; CDR3 protein: CASSFLGQGAGQYF
V gene: TRBV28; clone size: few; J gene: TRBJ2-1; D gene: TRBD2; CDR3 DNA: TGTGCCAGCAGTTTTGCCTCCGGGTTAGCGGGAGGGAACAATGAGCAGTTCTTC; CDR3 protein: CASSFASGLAGGNNEQFF
V gene: TRBV27; clone size: few; J gene: TRBJ1-6; D gene: -; CDR3 DNA: TGTGCCAGCATGCGACAGGACCCCCTCTATAATTCACCCCTCCACTTT; CDR3 protein: CASMRQDPLYNSPLHF
V gene: TRBV29-1; clone size: -; J gene: TRBJ1-4; D gene: TRBD1; CDR3 DNA: TGCAGCGGCATGACAGGGGCCGCAATAGACGCAACTAATGAAAAACTGTTTTTT; CDR3 protein: CSGMTGAAIDATNEKLFF
V gene: TRBV2; clone size: few; J gene: TRBJ2-3; D gene: TRBD1; CDR3 DNA: TGTGCCAGCAGTTTAGAGACAGGGGCCTCCACAGATACGCAGTATTTT; CDR3 protein: CASSLETGASTDTQYF
V gene: TRBV29-1; clone size: -; J gene: TRBJ2-7; D gene: TRBD2; CDR3 DNA: TGCAGCGTTGGGGCTAGCGGGACCGACGAGCAGTACTTC; CDR3 protein: CSVGASGTDEQYF
V gene: TRBV4-1; clone size: -; J gene: TRBJ1-5; D gene: -; CDR3 DNA: TGCGCCAGCAGCCAAGATGGAGGCCAGTTCCCTCAGCCCCAGCATTTT; CDR3 protein: CASSQDGGQFPQPQHF
V gene: TRBV6-6; clone size: -; J gene: TRBJ2-6; D gene: TRBD2; CDR3 DNA: TGTGCCAGTATGACTAGCTCTAGGGCCAACGTCCTGACTTTC; CDR3 protein: CASMTSSRANVLTF
V gene: TRBV2; clone size: few; J gene: TRBJ2-6; D gene: -; CDR3 DNA: TGTGCCAGCAGTGACCTTGGGGGCGGCGGCTTCGATGGGGCCAACGTCCTGACTTTC; CDR3 protein: CASSDLGGGGFDGANVLTF
V gene: TRBV7-9; clone size: -; J gene: TRBJ2-1; D gene: -; CDR3 DNA: TGTGCCAGCGACTCCCCTGGGACTGAGCAGTTCTTC; CDR3 protein: CASDSPGTEQFF
V gene: TRBV5-1; clone size: -; J gene: TRBJ2-5; D gene: -; CDR3 DNA: TGCGCCAGCAGGGATGGCGGGATTAGTTCCGAGACCCAGTACTTC; CDR3 protein: CASRDGGISSETQYF
V gene: TRBV5-1; clone size: -; J gene: TRBJ2-7; D gene: -; CDR3 DNA: TGCGCCAGCAGCTTGGTGGCAGACGAGCGGTACTTC; CDR3 protein: CASSLVADERYF
V gene: TRBV29-1; clone size: -; J gene: TRBJ2-5; D gene: -; CDR3 DNA: TGCAGCGTCCGAACAGGGAGGGGGCAAGAGACCCAGTACTTC; CDR3 protein: CSVRTGRGQETQYF
V gene: TRBV6-2/TRBV6-3; clone size: -; J gene: TRBJ2-7; D gene: -; CDR3 DNA: TGTGCCAGCAGTCGGGCCTACGGGGGATACAATGAGCAGTACTTC; CDR3 protein: CASSRAYGGYNEQYF
V gene: TRBV7-2; clone size: -; J gene: TRBJ2-1; D gene: TRBD1; CDR3 DNA: TGTGCCAGCAGCCCTGGAGGACAGGGTGGGCATGAGCAGTTCTTC; CDR3 protein: CASSPGGQGGHEQFF
V gene: TRBV28; clone size: once; J gene: TRBJ1-2; D gene: TRBD1; CDR3 DNA: TGTGCCAGCAGTCCCTGGGGGGACAGGGTTAGTGGCTACACCTTC; CDR3 protein: CASSPWGDRVSGYTF
V gene: TRBV6-2/TRBV6-3; clone size: -; J gene: TRBJ2-1; D gene: -; CDR3 DNA: TGTGCCAGCATCCACCCGGGGGGCCAGCAAAGTCCAGGGCAGTTCTTC; CDR3 protein: CASIHPGGQQSPGQFF
V gene: TRBV20-1; clone size: -; J gene: TRBJ1-6; D gene: -; CDR3 DNA: TGCAGTGCAGGGGAGATTAGTGGGGCTGAGACACCCCTCCACTTT; CDR3 protein: CSAGEISGAETPLHF
V gene: TRBV5-1; clone size: few; J gene: TRBJ2-5; D gene: -; CDR3 DNA: TGCGCCAGCAGCAGTCCGGGGACGGAGACCCAGTACTTC; CDR3 protein: CASSSPGTETQYF
V gene: TRBV7-3; clone size: -; J gene: TRBJ2-3; D gene: -; CDR3 DNA: TGTGCCAGCAGCCCTATCGCTGGAGCTAGCACAGATACGCAGTATTTT; CDR3 protein: CASSPIAGASTDTQYF
V gene: TRBV4-3; clone size: -; J gene: TRBJ2-5; D gene: -; CDR3 DNA: TGCGCCAGCAGCCAGGATGCCGGGTATTTTGAGACCCAGTACTTC; CDR3 protein: CASSQDAGYFETQYF
V gene: TRBV5-1; clone size: few; J gene: TRBJ1-5; D gene: -; CDR3 DNA: TGCGCCAGCAGCCCCGGGATCCTAGGGGGCAATCAGCCCCAGCATTTT; CDR3 protein: CASSPGILGGNQPQHF
V gene: TRBV4-1; clone size: -; J gene: TRBJ1-2; D gene: TRBD1; CDR3 DNA: TGCGCCAGCAGCCCACCGACAGGGTACGACGGCTACACCTTC; CDR3 protein: CASSPPTGYDGYTF
V gene: TRBV12-3/TRBV12-4; clone size: -; J gene: TRBJ1-5; D gene: -; CDR3 DNA: TGTGCCAGCAGTTTCGGTCCGTATAGCAATCAGCCCCAGCATTTT; CDR3 protein: CASSFGPYSNQPQHF
V gene: TRBV28; clone size: few; J gene: TRBJ2-3; D gene: -; CDR3 DNA: TGTGCCAGCAATCTGGAGGGAGATTGGGATACGCAGTATTTT; CDR3 protein: CASNLEGDWDTQYF
V gene: TRBV3-1; clone size: few; J gene: TRBJ2-3; D gene: TRBD2; CDR3 DNA: TGTGCCAGCAGCCAAGTGGCTAGCGGGGATTACACAGATACGCAGTATTTT; CDR3 protein: CASSQVASGDYTDTQYF
V gene: TRBV6-2/TRBV6-3; clone size: many; J gene: TRBJ2-7; D gene: -; CDR3 DNA: TGTGCCAGCAGTTACAGTGAGCGGGAGCAGTACTTC; CDR3 protein: CASSYSEREQYF
V gene: TRBV7-9; clone size: -; J gene: TRBJ1-4; D gene: -; CDR3 DNA: TGTGCCAGCAGCCGTCCGGGACGTAGGGAGGATGAAAAACTGTTTTTT; CDR3 protein: CASSRPGRREDEKLFF